This T cell receptor (beta chain) appears in the sequencing data of a study of shared clonotypes between healthy human individuals. Findings of the study overall: The four-donor shared clonotypes exceeded non-shared clonotypes in generation probability, with non-shared ones scoring lower. Four donors had around 5% of their naive CD4 clonotypes in common.

Memory CD4+ cells were the fraction left after CD45RA+ naive selection. Libraries were prepared by immunoSEQ multiplex PCR; TCRdb keeps only in-frame clonotypes and omits some of them. Here the sample spans 2.3 million or so clones, 85% to 95% being singletons. This clone appeared once. The antigen is undetermined. In germline, CDR1 is SGHRS, CDR2 YFSETQ. There are 15 residues in the CDR3. V lost 0 bases, J lost 4 bases, and 13 bases lay in between. Input material: naive CD4+ T cells from PBMCs. Noted subset: CD45RA+ positively selected. The sequence came from a young man in good health. Some clones in this sample may be carry-over from other donors' samples. The chain combines TRBV5-1 with TRBJ1-1, with D hard to call. The CDR3 sequence: CASSLDGHPGTEAFF. The CDR3 DNA sequence: TGCGCCAGCAGCTTGGACGGCCACCCGGGCACTGAAGCTTTCTTT.